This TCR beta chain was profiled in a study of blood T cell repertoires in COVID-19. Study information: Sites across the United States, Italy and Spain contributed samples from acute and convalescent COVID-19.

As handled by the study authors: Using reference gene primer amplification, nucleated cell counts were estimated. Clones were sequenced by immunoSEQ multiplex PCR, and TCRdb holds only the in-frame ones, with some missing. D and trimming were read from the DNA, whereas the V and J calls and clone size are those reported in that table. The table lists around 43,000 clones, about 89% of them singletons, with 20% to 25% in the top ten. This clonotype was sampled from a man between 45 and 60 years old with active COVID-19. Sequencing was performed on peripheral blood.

The CDR3: CASSVRFGIMYEQYF. Here the CDR3 DNA reads TGTGCCAGCAGCGTAAGGTTCGGGATTATGTACGAGCAGTACTTC. This rearrangement joins TRBV9 to TRBJ2-7; tentative D call: TRBD2 (5 bases). CDR3 size: 15 residues. Germline loops: CDR1 SGDLS, CDR2 YYNGEE. V dropped 1 base and J dropped 4 bases, with 15 bases sitting between them.